This T cell receptor beta chain stems from a study of T cells after yellow fever vaccination. Study-wide findings and caveats: Reappearance after the booster was observed for most primary-vaccination clones (about 96% CD4, less than 90% CD8).

By share, this clonotype ranks as medium-sized. With 5 bases clipped from V and 0 bases from J, the junction kept 6 bases outside the gene matches. Germline CDR1 is DFQATT and CDR2 is SNEGSKA (reference sequence). This CDR3 has 16 residues. MiXCR, applied by TCRdb to the 5' RACE reads, yields one record per CDR3 protein. Altogether about 14,000 distinct CDR3 sequences are present, approximately 7% being singletons, with the ten largest covering 1.5% to 2%. V is TRBV20-1 and J is TRBJ2-1, with 11 bases lining up with TRBD2. The origin of this receptor is a man aged 18-30 years who received the YFV17D yellow fever vaccine. Specimen: PBMCs, either bulk or a sorted T-cell subset (CD4+, CD8+, memory, or dextramer-sorted; not recorded which), collected on the day of the yellow fever booster vaccination. The DNA of the CDR3 is TGCAGTGCTTTGACAACTAGCGGGGGCTCCTACAATGAGCAGTTCTTC. This gives the protein CSALTTSGGSYNEQFF.